This T cell receptor (beta chain) appears in the sequencing data of a study of siplizumab effects on memory and regulatory T cells. The germline gives CDR1 MNHEY, CDR2 SMNVEV (reference sequence). The V end lost 8 bases, the J end lost 3 bases, and 21 bases lay between the germline ends. CDR3 size: 16 residues. TCR templates numbering 90,000 to 100,000 were assayed per sample. Some clones are missing from TCRdb's copy, which holds only in-frame ones; the method was immunoSEQ multiplex PCR. The table lists about 56,000 clones, about 98% of them singletons. The sequencing input was naive CD8+ T cells sorted from blood. V usage is TRBV27 and J usage is TRBJ2-3, with D tentatively TRBD2 (5 bases). The source is a human donor in good health. In nucleotides, the CDR3 is TGTGCCAGCGCCCAAGGTGTTAGCGCCCTAACAGATACGCAGTATTTT. Its translation: CASAQGVSALTDTQYF.